This TCR beta chain comes out of a study of vaccination and CD4 T cells after COVID-19. Treatment defined: approximately 10-day PBMC culture with coronavirus spike peptide pools or control peptides (ViraFEST assay). Trimming took off 3 bases at V and 3 bases at J, with 8 bases between the two ends. The CDR3 is made up of 14 amino acids. CDR1 and CDR2 (germline): MNHEY, SMNVEV (reference sequence). The Oncomine TCR Beta short-read assay sequenced DNA from cultured CD4+ T cells. A single record per CDR3 protein comes from TCRdb applying MiXCR to the PCR reads. Of around 15,000 distinct CDR3 sequences in the sample, approximately 81% are singletons; the top ten hold about 9.6%. A note on this clonotype: Its specificity is unknown.

The sample consisted of CD4+ T cells from blood, cultured in vitro, taken after SARS-CoV-2 vaccination. The sequence was collected from a human donor who received a COVID-19 vaccine. The chain couples TRBV27 to TRBJ2-2; no firm D call. The DNA of the CDR3 is TGTGCCAGCAGTTTTTCCGTCGACACCGGGGAGCTGTTTTTT. Its protein product is CASSFSVDTGELFF.